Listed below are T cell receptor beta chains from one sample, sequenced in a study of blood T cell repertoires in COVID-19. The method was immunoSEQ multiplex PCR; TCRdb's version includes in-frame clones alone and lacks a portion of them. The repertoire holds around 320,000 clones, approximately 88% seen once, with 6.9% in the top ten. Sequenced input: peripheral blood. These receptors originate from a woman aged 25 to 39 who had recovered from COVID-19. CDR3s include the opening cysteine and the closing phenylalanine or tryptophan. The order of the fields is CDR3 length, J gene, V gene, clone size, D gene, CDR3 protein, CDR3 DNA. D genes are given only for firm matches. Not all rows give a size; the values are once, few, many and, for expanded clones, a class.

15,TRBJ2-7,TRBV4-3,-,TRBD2,CASSQARAREGEQYF,TGCGCCAGCAGCCAAGCTCGGGCCCGGGAGGGGGAGCAGTACTTC
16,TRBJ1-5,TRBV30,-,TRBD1,CAWSHRTGRFTQPQHF,TGTGCCTGGAGTCACAGGACAGGGCGTTTTACCCAGCCCCAGCATTTT
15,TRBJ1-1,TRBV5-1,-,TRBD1,CASSLGQGTTAGAFF,TGCGCCAGCAGCCTAGGACAGGGGACAACGGCGGGGGCTTTCTTT
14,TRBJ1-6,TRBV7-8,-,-,CASSSTGLETPLHF,TGTGCCAGCAGCTCGACGGGACTGGAGACACCCCTCCACTTT
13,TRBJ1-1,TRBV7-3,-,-,CASSLSSYTEAFF,TGTGCCAGCAGCTTATCCTCTTACACTGAAGCTTTCTTT
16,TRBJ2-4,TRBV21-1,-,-,CASSKGRRWAKNIQYF,TGTGCCAGCAGCAAAGGGAGGAGATGGGCCAAAAACATTCAGTACTTC
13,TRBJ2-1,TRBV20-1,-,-,CSASDTRGNEQFF,TGCAGTGCTAGTGATACCCGAGGCAATGAGCAGTTCTTC
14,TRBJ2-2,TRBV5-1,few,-,CASSLAIGTGELFF,TGCGCCAGCAGCTTGGCCATCGGCACCGGGGAGCTGTTTTTT
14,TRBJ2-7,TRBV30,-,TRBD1,CAWSAGTGLDEQYF,TGTGCCTGGAGTGCCGGGACAGGGCTGGACGAGCAGTACTTC
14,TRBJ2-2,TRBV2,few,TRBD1,CASSRQGWTGELFF,TGTGCCAGCAGTAGACAGGGGTGGACCGGGGAGCTGTTTTTT
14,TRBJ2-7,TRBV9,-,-,CASSVGITRGEQYF,TGTGCCAGCAGCGTAGGAATTACCCGGGGTGAGCAGTACTTC
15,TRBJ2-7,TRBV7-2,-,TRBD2,CASSLSPLAGLEQYF,TGTGCCAGCAGCTTAAGTCCCCTAGCGGGGCTCGAGCAGTACTTC
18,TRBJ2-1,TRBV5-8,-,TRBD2,CASSLSGTRGPYYNEQFF,TGTGCCAGCAGCTTGTCCGGGACTAGGGGACCCTACTACAATGAGCAGTTCTTC
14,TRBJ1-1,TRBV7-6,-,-,CASSLAGSALEAFF,TGTGCCAGCAGCTTAGCTGGCAGCGCCCTTGAAGCTTTCTTT
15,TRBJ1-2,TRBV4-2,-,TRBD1,CASSQNLQGAFGYTF,TGTGCCAGCAGCCAGAACCTACAGGGGGCCTTTGGCTACACCTTC